The entry below describes one T cell receptor beta chain. TCRdb keeps only in-frame clones here, not all; method: immunoSEQ multiplex PCR. The sample shows roughly 58,000 clones, roughly 84% of them seen only once. The CDR3 covers 14 residues. Germline CDR1 KGHSH, CDR2 LQKENI. With 2 bases removed from V and 0 bases from J, the gap between germline ends came to 5 bases. These data originate in a study of OX40 agonist ivuxolimab in advanced cancers. Across the whole study: Ivuxolimab was administered intravenously to patients at 0.01 to 10 mg/kg every 2 weeks. Cancers in dose escalation were hepatocellular, melanoma, renal cell and head and neck. Prior anti-PD-1, anti-PD-L1 or anti-CTLA-4 therapy was allowed; 40% had some. Aged about 20 to 85 with a mean of about 60 years, they were approximately 80% male.

The input for sequencing was CD4+ or CD8+ T cells sorted from blood, taken in a trial of the OX40 agonist ivuxolimab. The receptor comes from an adult with an advanced solid tumor such as melanoma, head and neck, liver or kidney cancer. V usage is TRBV18 and J usage is TRBJ1-5; D unresolved. The CDR3 bases are TGTGCCAGCTCACCAGGGGATAGCAATCAGCCCCAGCATTTT. This translates into CASSPGDSNQPQHF. The full variable domain, completed using reference TRBV18 and TRBJ1-5, is NAGVMQNPRHLVRRRGQEARLRCSPMKGHSHVYWYRQLPEEGLKFMVYLQKENIIDESGMPKERFSAEFPKEGPSILRIQQVVRGDSAAYFCASSPGDSNQPQHFGDGTRLSIL.